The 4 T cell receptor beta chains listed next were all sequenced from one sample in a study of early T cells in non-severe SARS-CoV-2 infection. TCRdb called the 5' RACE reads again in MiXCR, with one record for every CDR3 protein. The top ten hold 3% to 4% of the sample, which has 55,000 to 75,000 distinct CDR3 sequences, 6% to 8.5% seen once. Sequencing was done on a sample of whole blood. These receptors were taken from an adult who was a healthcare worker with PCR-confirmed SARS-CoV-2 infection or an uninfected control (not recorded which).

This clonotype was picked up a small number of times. CDR3 amino acids: CASSQEDPTGDPQETQYF. The CDR3 DNA reads as TGTGCCAGCAGCCAAGAGGACCCCACAGGGGATCCCCAGGAGACCCAGTACTTC. This chain links TRBV3-1 with TRBJ2-5; 7 bases line up with TRBD1. The CDR3 length is 18 residues. V shed 0 bases and J 5 bases; nucleotides not matched to a gene: 15. Germline V gene sequence: CDR1 LGHDT, CDR2 YNNKEL (reference sequence).

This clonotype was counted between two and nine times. This CDR3 is CASTPMVGTGGINEQFF. CDR3 sequence (DNA): TGTGCCAGCACCCCCATGGTAGGGACAGGGGGCATCAATGAGCAGTTCTTC. The rearrangement joins TRBV28 to TRBJ2-1; 12 bases fit TRBD1. Germline assignment: CDR1 MDHEN and CDR2 SYDVKM. CDR3 length equals 17 residues. Losses at the gene ends were 7 bases for V and 6 bases for J; bases not matched to a gene: 13. The whole variable domain, remainder taken from reference TRBV28 and TRBJ2-1, is DVKVTQSSRYLVKRTGEKVFLECVQDMDHENMFWYRQDPGLGLRLIYFSYDVKMKEKGDIPEGYSVSREKKERFSLILESASTNQTSMYLCASTPMVGTGGINEQFFGPGTRLTVL.

The CDR3 DNA is TGTGCCAGCAGCTTGAGGGCGGAATCACCCCTCCACTTT. This sequence encodes CASSLRAESPLHF. J is TRBJ1-6 and V is TRBV5-4, with unresolved D. CDR1 and CDR2 (germline): SGHNT, YYREEE (reference sequence). The CDR3 has 13 amino acids. V was clipped by 1 base and J by 10 bases, with 9 bases between them. Supplemented by reference TRBV5-4 and TRBJ1-6, the full variable domain reads ETGVTQSPTHLIKTRGQQVTLRCSSQSGHNTVSWYQQALGQGPQFIFQYYREEENGRGNFPPRFSGLQFPNYSSELNVNALELDDSALYLCASSLRAESPLHFGNGTRLTVT.

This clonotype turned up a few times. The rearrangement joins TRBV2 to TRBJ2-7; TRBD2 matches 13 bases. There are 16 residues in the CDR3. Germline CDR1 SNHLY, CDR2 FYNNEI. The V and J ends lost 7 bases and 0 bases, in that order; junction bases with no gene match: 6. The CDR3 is CASTGTSGTFSYEQYF. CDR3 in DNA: TGTGCCAGCACTGGGACTAGCGGGACCTTCTCCTACGAGCAGTACTTC.